Each of the 30 T cell receptor beta chains below was sequenced from the same sample in a study of T cell clonotyping in hematopoietic cell transplantation (dated by TCRdb to 2020 to 2022). Libraries came from the immunoSEQ multiplex PCR assay. This is the immuneACCESS table as TCRdb keeps it, with only in-frame sequences that have V and J called. A part of the clones is gone; compared with another copy, unresolved V genes explain less than half, and the rest is unexplained. The sample table lists fewer than 15,000 clones, 75% to 90% of them with a count of one. 16% of the sample belongs to the ten largest clones. The time point label, as the study defines it: recipient sample about 28 days before transplant, after cytoreduction. The specimen was peripheral blood mononuclear cells, collected before stem cell transplant. All receptors derive from a man between 60 and 75 years old with acute myeloid leukemia. Some clones in this sample may be carry-over from other donors' samples.

V is TRBV6-6 and J is TRBJ2-1; TRBD1 might be the D (6 bases). V gave up 5 bases and J gave up 8 bases, with 10 bases separating them. This CDR3 spans 12 amino acids. Germline CDR1 is MNHNY and CDR2 is SVGAGI (reference sequence). The CDR3 sequence is CASSPRGDEQFF. The CDR3 coding sequence is TGTGCCAGCAGTCCCAGGGGTGATGAGCAGTTCTTC.

For the CDR3, the DNA is TGTGCCAGCAGCTTAGCGTTCCCGACCTACGAGCAGTACTTC. Protein: CASSLAFPTYEQYF. The chain joins TRBV7-2 to TRBJ2-7; no definite D call. The length of the CDR3 is 14 residues. Trimming left V 0 bases short and J 2 bases short, with 8 bases between. CDR1 is SGHTA, CDR2 FQGNSA, per germline.

V is TRBV9 and J is TRBJ2-1; 10 positions agree with TRBD2. The CDR3 spans 16 residues. The J segment lost 7 bases and the V segment lost 0 bases, leaving 7 bases of the junction unmatched. Germline loops: CDR1 SGDLS, CDR2 YYNGEE. The CDR3 nucleotides are TGTGCCAGCAGCGTAGTCCCCAGCGGGGGGGAAAATGAGCAGTTCTTC. Translated, it gives CASSVVPSGGENEQFF.

The V call is TRBV29-1, the J call TRBJ1-5; 7 nucleotides agree with TRBD1. Germline loops: CDR1 SQVTM, CDR2 ANQGSEA. The CDR3 covers 13 residues. V was pared by 6 bases and J by 5 bases, with 7 bases of the junction left unmatched. The CDR3 protein is CSVSEQGYQPQHF. The CDR3 DNA sequence: TGCAGCGTCTCCGAACAGGGGTATCAGCCCCAGCATTTT.

This chain links TRBV5-4 with TRBJ2-3; D perhaps matches TRBD2 (6 bases). Per the germline V gene, CDR1 is SGHNT and CDR2 is YYREEE (reference sequence). Trimming pared 0 bases from V and 10 bases from J, leaving 9 bases between. This CDR3 spans 12 amino acids. For the CDR3, the DNA is TGTGCCAGCAGCTTGGGCGGGGCAGCGCAGTATTTT. Translated, it gives CASSLGGAAQYF.

As for this clone: Sequence at one end of the junction differs from germline and may be a read error. For the CDR3, the DNA is TGTGCTAGCAGCTTAGGGACCCGAGGCTACAATGAGCAGTTCTTC. It codes for CASSLGTRGYNEQFF. This chain links TRBV7-7 with TRBJ2-1; D might be TRBD1 or TRBD2, each matching 5 bases. CDR3 length equals 15 residues. Germline CDR1 SSHAT, CDR2 FNYEAQ (reference sequence).

The CDR3 spells CASSPWLDGEQYF. CDR3 coding DNA: TGTGCCAGCAGCCCCTGGTTGGACGGCGAGCAGTACTTC. The chain carries TRBV4-2 and TRBJ2-7; D ambiguous. CDR3 length: 13 residues. The ends were cut back, 4 bases at V and 6 bases at J, with 13 bases in the middle. Germline lookup yields CDR1 LGHNA and CDR2 YNFKEQ.

The DNA of the CDR3 is TGTGCCAGCAGCCCAGGTGCAACTAATGAAAAACTGTTTTTT. Amino acid sequence: CASSPGATNEKLFF. V and J are TRBV9 and TRBJ1-4; D unresolved. This CDR3 contains 14 residues. Germline V gene sequence: CDR1 SGDLS, CDR2 YYNGEE. The V end lost 4 bases, the J end lost 0 bases, and 7 bases lay between the germline ends.

CDR3: CASSSPGTGGANYGYTF. The DNA of the CDR3 is TGCGCCAGCAGCTCCCCGGGGACAGGGGGTGCTAACTATGGCTACACCTTC. The chain uses TRBV5-1 and TRBJ1-2; 11 bases are a match to TRBD1. Germline trimming cut 3 bases from V and 0 bases from J; bases unmatched to any gene: 7. Germline lookup yields CDR1 SGHRS and CDR2 YFSETQ. The length of the CDR3 is 17 residues.

The J gene is TRBJ1-2, the V gene TRBV7-2; no reliable D call. CDR1 and CDR2 from the germline V gene are SGHTA and FQGNSA. This CDR3 is built from 15 residues. Trimming removed 1 base from V and 4 bases from J, with 13 bases in between. The CDR3 DNA sequence: TGTGCCAGCAGCTTAGAAGGTTCAGTGGGCTATGGCTACACCTTC. Protein: CASSLEGSVGYGYTF.

V is TRBV7-6 and J is TRBJ2-2; 9 nucleotides line up with TRBD2. Germline V gene data show CDR1 as SGHVS and CDR2 as FNYEAQ. The V gene end was trimmed by 3 bases and the J gene end by 5 bases; junction bases not matched to a gene: 4. The CDR3 covers 15 residues. CDR3 bases: TGTGCCAGCAGCTTGGGGACTAGCCTTACCGGGGAGCTGTTTTTT. Protein sequence: CASSLGTSLTGELFF.

This clone was detected once. This sequence joins TRBV9 and TRBJ2-7; no definite D call. V shed 0 bases and J shed 5 bases, with 9 bases lying between them. CDR3 length: 13 residues. The germline V gene encodes CDR1 SGDLS and CDR2 YYNGEE. In nucleotides, the CDR3 is TGTGCCAGCAGCGTAGTGCCTGGGGACGAGCAGTACTTC. It codes for CASSVVPGDEQYF.

CDR3 protein: CASSLGVQGRNTIYF. The CDR3 DNA sequence: TGCGCCAGCAGCTTGGGCGTCCAGGGTCGAAACACCATATATTTT. The V call is TRBV5-1, the J call TRBJ1-3; D is possibly TRBD1 (5 bases). This CDR3 is 15 amino acids long. Germline V gene sequence: CDR1 SGHRS, CDR2 YFSETQ. The V end lost 0 bases, the J end lost 5 bases, and 12 bases lay between the germline ends.

This clone was picked up a small number of times. The rearrangement joins TRBV5-1 to TRBJ1-1, with 7 nucleotides matching TRBD1. This CDR3 comprises 14 residues. CDR1 is SGHRS and CDR2 is YFSETQ in the germline V gene. The ends lost 3 bases at V and 2 bases at J; junction bases unmatched: 4. CDR3 in DNA: TGCGCCAGCAGCTCGGGACAGCCTAACACTGAAGCTTTCTTT. Translating gives CASSSGQPNTEAFF. Complete variable domain (other parts from reference TRBV5-1 and TRBJ1-1): KAGVTQTPRYLIKTRGQQVTLSCSPISGHRSVSWYQQTPGQGLQFLFEYFSETQRNKGNFPGRFSGRQFSNSRSEMNVSTLELGDSALYLCASSSGQPNTEAFFGQGTRLTVV.

V is TRBV7-3 and J is TRBJ2-7; D gene ambiguous. The CDR3 runs to 15 residues. The V gene lost 2 bases and the J gene lost 0 bases, with 11 bases spanning the gap. The germline V gene has CDR1 SGHTA and CDR2 FQGTGA. The CDR3 region has the DNA TGTGCCAGCAGCTTACTTTCCAGCATCTCCTACGAGCAGTACTTC. The encoded protein is CASSLLSSISYEQYF. Looking up the rest from reference TRBV7-3 and TRBJ2-7 gives the full variable domain: GAGVSQTPSNKVTEKGKYVELRCDPISGHTALYWYRQSLGQGPEFLIYFQGTGAADDSGLPNDRFFAVRPEGSVSTLKIQRTERGDSAVYLCASSLLSSISYEQYFGPGTRLTVT.

J is TRBJ2-7 and V is TRBV7-2; D unresolved. V lost 4 bases, J lost 3 bases, and 19 bases lay in between. The CDR3 loop spans 16 amino acids. The V gene's germline CDR1 is SGHTA and CDR2 FQGNSA. The CDR3 spells CASSSLPGPSLYEQYF. The DNA for the CDR3 is TGTGCCAGCAGCTCTTTACCCGGGCCCAGTCTCTACGAGCAGTACTTC.

The chain employs TRBV2 and TRBJ2-5; TRBD2 matches 8 bases. The junction had 9 bases not matched to a gene; V was cut back by 7 bases and J by 2 bases. This CDR3 spans 15 amino acids. Germline V gene lookup returns CDR1 SNHLY and CDR2 FYNNEI. CDR3 loop: CASNERGGEQETQYF. The CDR3 DNA is TGTGCCAGCAACGAACGGGGGGGCGAACAAGAGACCCAGTACTTC.

The genes are TRBV15 and TRBJ1-6; D gene unclear. This CDR3 has 17 amino acids. V lost 6 bases and J 0 bases, leaving 15 bases between the germline ends. The germline V gene has CDR1 LNHNV and CDR2 YYDKDF (reference sequence). This CDR3 reads CATSTERSSSYNSPLHF. The CDR3 coding sequence is TGTGCCACCAGTACCGAGCGATCGAGCTCCTATAATTCACCCCTCCACTTT. The full variable domain, with the rest looked up from reference TRBV15 and TRBJ1-6, is DAMVIQNPRYQVTQFGKPVTLSCSQTLNHNVMYWYQQKSSQAPKLLFHYYDKDFNNEADTPDNFQSRRPNTSFCFLDIRSPGLGDTAMYLCATSTERSSSYNSPLHFGNGTRLTVT.

The rearrangement joins TRBV19 to TRBJ2-7; 8 positions match TRBD1. V was clipped by 4 bases and J by 4 bases; unmatched bases: 6. Germline assignment: CDR1 LNHDA and CDR2 SQIVND (reference sequence). The CDR3 is made up of 14 amino acids. For the CDR3, the DNA is TGTGCCAGTAGTACCTCGTACAGGGGGTACGAGCAGTACTTC. Translation: CASSTSYRGYEQYF.

The chain joins TRBV4-2 to TRBJ1-2; D gene ambiguous. V was pared by 2 bases and J by 6 bases, with 13 bases between. Per the germline V gene, CDR1 is LGHNA and CDR2 is YNFKEQ. CDR3 length equals 14 residues. This CDR3 reads CASSQFFLGDGYTF. CDR3 in DNA: TGTGCCAGCAGCCAATTCTTTTTGGGAGATGGCTACACCTTC.

V usage is TRBV19 and J usage is TRBJ1-1; TRBD1 matches at 8 bases. CDR1 is LNHDA and CDR2 is SQIVND in the germline V gene (reference sequence). The CDR3 is 15 amino acids. Losses at the gene ends were 6 bases for V and 1 base for J; bases not matched to a gene: 7. The CDR3 loop is CASSLLQGANTEAFF. In DNA form, the CDR3 reads TGTGCCAGTAGCCTCCTCCAGGGGGCGAACACTGAAGCTTTCTTT.

The chain combines TRBV6-6 with TRBJ2-7; D uncertain. Looked up from germline, CDR1 is MNHNY and CDR2 is SVGAGI (reference sequence). The CDR3 has 13 amino acids. Trimming took 8 bases from V and 0 from J, leaving 11 bases between them. The DNA for the CDR3 is TGTGCCAGCCGCCGGCAGGCCTCCTACGAGCAGTACTTC. Translated, it gives CASRRQASYEQYF.

The V gene is TRBV6-5, the J gene TRBJ1-1, with 7 positions matching TRBD1. J gave up 3 bases and V 7 bases, and 11 bases lay outside the gene matches. Germline CDR1 is MNHEY and CDR2 is SVGAGI. The CDR3 runs to 15 residues. CDR3 bases: TGTGCCAGCACCCCTCAGGGGGGATTGGACACTGAAGCTTTCTTT. The encoded protein is CASTPQGGLDTEAFF.

The chain links TRBV28 to TRBJ2-3; 7 bases match TRBD2. Trimming cost V 4 bases and J 0 bases; bases outside gene matches: 4. This CDR3 has 15 amino acids. Germline lookup yields CDR1 MDHEN and CDR2 SYDVKM. The CDR3 reads CASSSGGDSTDTQYF. The DNA of the CDR3 is TGTGCCAGCAGTTCGGGGGGAGACAGCACAGATACGCAGTATTTT.

Details on this clone: At one end, the junction sequence differs from germline, possibly due to a read error. The V gene is TRBV7-6, the J gene TRBJ2-3; unclear D gene. Germline V lookup: CDR1 SGHVS, CDR2 FNYEAQ. This CDR3 region has 13 residues. CDR3 DNA sequence: TGCGCCAGCAGCGCAACAGACACAGATACGCAGTATTTT. Translating it yields CASSATDTDTQYF.

The CDR3 protein is CAQGPHGVREKLFF. CDR3 coding DNA: TGTGCCCAAGGACCCCACGGAGTTAGAGAAAAACTGTTTTTT. The chain has TRBV30 and TRBJ1-4; D remains unclear. Per the germline V gene, CDR1 is GTSNPN and CDR2 is SVGIG (reference sequence). Trimming left V 8 bases short and J 8 bases short, with 21 bases between. This CDR3 spans 14 amino acids. The variable domain in full, with the rest retrieved from reference TRBV30 and TRBJ1-4, is SQTIHQWPATLVQPVGSPLSLECTVEGTSNPNLYWYRQAAGRGLQLLFYSVGIGQISSEVPQNLSASRPQDRQFILSSKKLLLSDSGFYLCAQGPHGVREKLFFGSGTQLSVL.

The chain is built from TRBV19 and TRBJ1-1; D ambiguous. Germline CDR1 and CDR2: LNHDA and SQIVND (reference sequence). Trimming took 6 bases from V and 10 from J, leaving 18 bases between them. This CDR3 is built from 13 residues. The CDR3 is CASSTGRGFGAFF. The CDR3 DNA is TGTGCCAGTAGCACCGGACGAGGATTTGGAGCTTTCTTT.

The rearrangement joins TRBV7-9 to TRBJ1-4; tentative D call: TRBD1 (6 bases). The germline V gene has CDR1 SEHNR and CDR2 FQNEAQ (reference sequence). The CDR3 consists of 14 residues. Trimming left V 6 bases short and J 4 bases short, with 12 bases between. CDR3 bases: TGTGCCAGCAGTACAGGGTTTGGTAATGAAAAACTGTTTTTT. Protein product: CASSTGFGNEKLFF.

The chain has TRBV27 and TRBJ2-7; D is possibly TRBD1 (6 bases). V was clipped by 5 bases and J by 4 bases, with 15 bases between them. This CDR3 is built from 14 residues. The V gene's germline CDR1 is MNHEY and CDR2 SMNVEV (reference sequence). The DNA for the CDR3 is TGTGCCAGCAGTATCACAGGGTTGGGTTACGAGCAGTACTTC. Translation gives CASSITGLGYEQYF.

The chain employs TRBV25-1 and TRBJ2-7, with 12 positions matching TRBD2. J was trimmed by 3 bases and V by 8 bases; bases with no gene match: 5. Germline lookup yields CDR1 MGHDK and CDR2 SYGVNS. This CDR3 region has 14 residues. The CDR3 is CASQTSGGLYEQYF. DNA for the CDR3: TGTGCCAGCCAGACTAGCGGGGGCCTCTACGAGCAGTACTTC.